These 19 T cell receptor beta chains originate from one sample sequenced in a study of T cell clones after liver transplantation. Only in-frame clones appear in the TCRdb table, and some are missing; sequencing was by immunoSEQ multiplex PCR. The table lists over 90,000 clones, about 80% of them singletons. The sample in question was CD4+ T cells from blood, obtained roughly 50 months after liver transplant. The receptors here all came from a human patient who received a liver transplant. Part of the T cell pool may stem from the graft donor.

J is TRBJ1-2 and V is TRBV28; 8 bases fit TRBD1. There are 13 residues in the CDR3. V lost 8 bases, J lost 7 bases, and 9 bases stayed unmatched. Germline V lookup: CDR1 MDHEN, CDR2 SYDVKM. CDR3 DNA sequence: TGTGCCAGCCTACCGGGACAGGCGAGTGGCTACACCTTC. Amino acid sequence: CASLPGQASGYTF.

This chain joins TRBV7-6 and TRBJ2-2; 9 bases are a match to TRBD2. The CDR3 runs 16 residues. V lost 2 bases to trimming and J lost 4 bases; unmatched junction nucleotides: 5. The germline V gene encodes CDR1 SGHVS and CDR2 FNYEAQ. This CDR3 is CASSLMAGGSTGELFF. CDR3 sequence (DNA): TGTGCCAGCAGCTTAATGGCGGGGGGGAGCACCGGGGAGCTGTTTTTT.

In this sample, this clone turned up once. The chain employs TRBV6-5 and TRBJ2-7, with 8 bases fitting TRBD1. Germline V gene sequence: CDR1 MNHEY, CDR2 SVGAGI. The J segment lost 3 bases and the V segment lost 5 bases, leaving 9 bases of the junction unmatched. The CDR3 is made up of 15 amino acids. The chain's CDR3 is CASSPGQDVSYEQYF. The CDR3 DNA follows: TGTGCCAGCAGTCCGGGACAGGACGTAAGCTACGAGCAGTACTTC.

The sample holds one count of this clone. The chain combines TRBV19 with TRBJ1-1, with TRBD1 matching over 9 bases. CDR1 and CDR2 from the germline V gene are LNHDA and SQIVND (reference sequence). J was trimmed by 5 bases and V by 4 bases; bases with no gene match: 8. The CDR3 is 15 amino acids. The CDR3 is CASSTLGQGMTEAFF. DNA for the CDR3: TGTGCCAGTAGTACGCTGGGACAGGGAATGACTGAAGCTTTCTTT.

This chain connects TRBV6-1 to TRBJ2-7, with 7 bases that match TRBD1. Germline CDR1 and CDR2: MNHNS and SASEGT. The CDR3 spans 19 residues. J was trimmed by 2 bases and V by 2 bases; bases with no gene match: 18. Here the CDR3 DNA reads TGTGCCAGCAGTGAAACCCACCGGGACAGATACGCGCGGACCTACGAGCAGTACTTC. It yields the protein CASSETHRDRYARTYEQYF.

CDR3 protein: CAWTPSGTHNEQFF. For the CDR3, the DNA is TGTGCCTGGACGCCTAGCGGGACGCACAATGAGCAGTTCTTC. The chain has TRBV30 and TRBJ2-1; 9 bases are a match to TRBD2. This CDR3 contains 14 residues. With 4 bases clipped from V and 5 bases from J, the junction kept 6 bases outside the gene matches. Germline CDR1 GTSNPN, CDR2 SVGIG (reference sequence). The whole variable domain, remainder taken from reference TRBV30 and TRBJ2-1, is SQTIHQWPATLVQPVGSPLSLECTVEGTSNPNLYWYRQAAGRGLQLLFYSVGIGQISSEVPQNLSASRPQDRQFILSSKKLLLSDSGFYLCAWTPSGTHNEQFFGPGTRLTVL.

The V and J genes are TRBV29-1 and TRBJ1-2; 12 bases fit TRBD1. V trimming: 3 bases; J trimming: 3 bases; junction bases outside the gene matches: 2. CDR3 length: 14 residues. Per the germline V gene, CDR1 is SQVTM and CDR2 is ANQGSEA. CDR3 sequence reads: CSVEGTGGHYGYTF. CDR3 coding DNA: TGCAGCGTTGAGGGGACAGGGGGCCACTATGGCTACACCTTC.

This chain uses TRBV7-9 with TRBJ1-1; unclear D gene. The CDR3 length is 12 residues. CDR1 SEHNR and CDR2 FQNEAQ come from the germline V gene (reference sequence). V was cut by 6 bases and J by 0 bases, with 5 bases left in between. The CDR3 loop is CASSWMNTEAFF. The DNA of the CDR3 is TGTGCCAGCAGTTGGATGAACACTGAAGCTTTCTTT.

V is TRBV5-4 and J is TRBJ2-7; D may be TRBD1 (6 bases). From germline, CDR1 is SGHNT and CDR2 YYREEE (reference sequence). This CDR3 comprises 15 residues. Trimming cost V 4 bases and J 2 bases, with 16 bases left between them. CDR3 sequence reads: CASSLPGTQTYEQYF. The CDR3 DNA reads TGTGCCAGCAGCCTCCCCGGGACACAGACCTACGAGCAGTACTTC. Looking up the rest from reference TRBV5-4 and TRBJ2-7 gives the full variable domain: ETGVTQSPTHLIKTRGQQVTLRCSSQSGHNTVSWYQQALGQGPQFIFQYYREEENGRGNFPPRFSGLQFPNYSSELNVNALELDDSALYLCASSLPGTQTYEQYFGPGTRLTVT.

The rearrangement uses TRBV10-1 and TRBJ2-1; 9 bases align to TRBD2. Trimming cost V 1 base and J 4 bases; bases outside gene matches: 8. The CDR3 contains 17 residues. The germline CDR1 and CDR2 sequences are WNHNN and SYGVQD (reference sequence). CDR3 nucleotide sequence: TGCGCCAGCAGTGAGTTCGTAACTAGCGGGTCTTACAATGAGCAGTTCTTC. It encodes CASSEFVTSGSYNEQFF.

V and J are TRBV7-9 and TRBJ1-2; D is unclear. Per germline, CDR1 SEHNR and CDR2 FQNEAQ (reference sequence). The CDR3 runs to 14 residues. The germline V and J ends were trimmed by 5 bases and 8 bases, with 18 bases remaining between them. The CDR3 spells CASSHRTLSWGYTF. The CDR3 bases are TGTGCCAGCAGCCACCGGACCCTTTCGTGGGGCTACACCTTC.

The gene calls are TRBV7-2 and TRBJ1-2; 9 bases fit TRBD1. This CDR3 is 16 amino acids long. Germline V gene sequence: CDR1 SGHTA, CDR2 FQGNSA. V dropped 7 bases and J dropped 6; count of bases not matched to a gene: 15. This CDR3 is CASTIGVTGGSDGYTF. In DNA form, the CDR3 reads TGTGCCAGCACCATTGGGGTGACAGGGGGGAGTGATGGCTACACCTTC. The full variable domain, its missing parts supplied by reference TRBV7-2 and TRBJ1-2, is GAGVSQSPSNKVTEKGKDVELRCDPISGHTALYWYRQSLGQGLEFLIYFQGNSAPDKSGLPSDRFSAERTGGSVSTLTIQRTQQEDSAVYLCASTIGVTGGSDGYTFGSGTRLTVV.

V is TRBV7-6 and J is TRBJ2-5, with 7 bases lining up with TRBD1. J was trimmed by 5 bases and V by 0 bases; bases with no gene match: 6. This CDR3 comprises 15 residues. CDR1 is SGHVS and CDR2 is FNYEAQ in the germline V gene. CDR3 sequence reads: CASSLARGIPETQYF. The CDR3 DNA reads TGTGCCAGCAGCTTAGCCAGGGGGATCCCGGAGACCCAGTACTTC.

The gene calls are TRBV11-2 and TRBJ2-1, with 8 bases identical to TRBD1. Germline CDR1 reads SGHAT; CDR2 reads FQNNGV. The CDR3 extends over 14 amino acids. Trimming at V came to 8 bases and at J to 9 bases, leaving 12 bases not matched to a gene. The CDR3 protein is CASATGGRRGEQFF. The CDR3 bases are TGTGCCAGCGCCACAGGGGGGCGGCGGGGTGAGCAGTTCTTC.

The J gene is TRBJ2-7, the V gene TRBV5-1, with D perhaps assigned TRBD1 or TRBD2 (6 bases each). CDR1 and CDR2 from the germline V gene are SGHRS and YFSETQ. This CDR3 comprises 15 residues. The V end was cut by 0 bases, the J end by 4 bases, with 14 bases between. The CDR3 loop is CASSLEGGYLYEQYF. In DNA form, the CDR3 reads TGCGCCAGCAGCTTGGAAGGGGGGTATCTGTACGAGCAGTACTTC.

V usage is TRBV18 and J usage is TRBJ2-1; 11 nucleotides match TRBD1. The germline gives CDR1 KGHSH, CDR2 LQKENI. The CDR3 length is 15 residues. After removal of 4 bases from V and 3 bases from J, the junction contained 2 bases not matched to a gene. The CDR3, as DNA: TGTGCCAGCTCACACGGGACAGGGGGCTACAATGAGCAGTTCTTC. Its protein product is CASSHGTGGYNEQFF.

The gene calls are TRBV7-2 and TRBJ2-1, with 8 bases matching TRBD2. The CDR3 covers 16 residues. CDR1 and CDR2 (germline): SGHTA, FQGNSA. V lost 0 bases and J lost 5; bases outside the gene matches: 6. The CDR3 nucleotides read TGTGCCAGCAGCTTAGCTGGGACTAGTACCGACAATGAGCAGTTCTTC. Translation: CASSLAGTSTDNEQFF.

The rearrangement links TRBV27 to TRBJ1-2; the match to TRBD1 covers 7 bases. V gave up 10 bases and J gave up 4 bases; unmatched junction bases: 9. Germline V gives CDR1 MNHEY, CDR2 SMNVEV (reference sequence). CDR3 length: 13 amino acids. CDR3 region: CATRGQAGYGYTF. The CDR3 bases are TGTGCCACCCGAGGACAGGCGGGCTATGGCTACACCTTC.

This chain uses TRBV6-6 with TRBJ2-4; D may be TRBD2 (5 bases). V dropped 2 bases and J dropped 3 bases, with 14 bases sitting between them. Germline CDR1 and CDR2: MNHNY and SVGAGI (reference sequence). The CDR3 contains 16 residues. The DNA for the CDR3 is TGTGCCAGCAGTTACAGTATGGCTAGCAGCAAAAACATTCAGTACTTC. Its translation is CASSYSMASSKNIQYF.